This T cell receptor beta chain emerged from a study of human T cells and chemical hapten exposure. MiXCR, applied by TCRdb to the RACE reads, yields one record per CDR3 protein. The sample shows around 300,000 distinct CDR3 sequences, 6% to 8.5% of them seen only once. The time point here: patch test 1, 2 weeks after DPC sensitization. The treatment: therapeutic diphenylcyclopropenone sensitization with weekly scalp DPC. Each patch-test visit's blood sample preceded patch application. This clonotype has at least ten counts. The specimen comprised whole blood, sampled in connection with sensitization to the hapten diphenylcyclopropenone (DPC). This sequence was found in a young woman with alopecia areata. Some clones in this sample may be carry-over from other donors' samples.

The CDR3 nucleotides read TGTGCCAGCAGCCAAGGAAACAGGGGGGAGCAGTACTTC. Encoded protein: CASSQGNRGEQYF. This rearrangement joins TRBV14 to TRBJ2-7; TRBD1 agrees at 8 bases. The CDR3 loop spans 13 amino acids. Germline V lookup: CDR1 SGHDN, CDR2 FVKESK. Germline trimming cut 1 base from V and 7 bases from J; bases unmatched to any gene: 3. Using reference TRBV14 and TRBJ2-7 for the parts outside the CDR3, the full variable domain is EAGVTQFPSHSVIEKGQTVTLRCDPISGHDNLYWYRRVMGKEIKFLLHFVKESKQDESGMPNNRFLAERTGGTYSTLKVQPAELEDSGVYFCASSQGNRGEQYFGPGTRLTVT.